This T cell receptor beta chain was retrieved from a study of siplizumab effects on memory and regulatory T cells. CDR1 MGHRA and CDR2 YSYEKL come from the germline V gene. Trimming stripped 0 bases from V and 0 bases from J, with 13 bases between. The CDR3 extends over 17 amino acids. General study results and limits: Solely a minor proportion of alloreactive clones could be assigned to unstimulated subsets. It was not possible to assign a naive or memory phenotype to roughly 80-97% of proliferating CD4+ or CD8+ clones.

The assay was immunoSEQ multiplex PCR, and TCRdb's table has in-frame clones only and misses some. Of approximately 100,000 clones in the sample, 85% to 95% are singletons; the top ten hold approximately 12%. For this clone: Its antigen remains unknown.

Sequenced material: non-Treg CD4+ T cells sorted from blood. The source is a human donor in good health. The rearrangement links TRBV4-1 to TRBJ2-3, with D possibly TRBD1 on 5 matching bases. The CDR3 here is CASSQEGLSLSTDTQYF. The CDR3 DNA reads TGCGCCAGCAGCCAAGAGGGGCTTTCTCTTAGCACAGATACGCAGTATTTT.